One T cell receptor beta chain is described in this entry. Profiling relied on immunoSEQ multiplex PCR, and the TCRdb table lists in-frame clones only, not all of them. The sample contains 90,000 or so clones, about 92% of which appear only once. During active infection, Seattle patients enrolled and were then monitored through disease. This entry is derived from a study of blood T cell repertoires in COVID-19. The CDR3 runs to 14 residues. Trimming stripped 1 base from V and 1 base from J, with 6 bases between. Germline V gives CDR1 SGHTA, CDR2 FQGTGA. The material sequenced was peripheral blood. This TCR was recovered from a man aged 18 to 29 with COVID-19, enrolled during active disease. The rearrangement links TRBV7-3 to TRBJ2-3; D ambiguous. The CDR3 DNA sequence: TGTGCCAGCAGCTTAAAATGGCGCACAGATACGCAGTATTTT. Its translation is CASSLKWRTDTQYF.